These 26 T cell receptor beta chains originate from one sample sequenced in a study of blood T cell repertoires in COVID-19. Generated by immunoSEQ multiplex PCR, the TCRdb table keeps only in-frame clones and is missing some. This table holds some 110,000 clones, about 86% found once. Sequenced sample: peripheral blood. The receptors stem from an elderly man with acute or convalescent COVID-19.

The chain couples TRBV5-4 to TRBJ2-1, with 9 positions matching TRBD2. V shed 4 bases, J shed 5 bases, and the junction held 7 bases outside the gene matches. The germline V gene encodes CDR1 SGHNT and CDR2 YYREEE (reference sequence). CDR3 length equals 15 residues. The CDR3 is CASSLVASGDNEQFF. CDR3 sequence (DNA): TGTGCCAGCAGCCTGGTGGCTAGCGGGGACAATGAGCAGTTCTTC.

The chain combines TRBV4-3 with TRBJ1-4; 9 bases match TRBD1. Germline assignment: CDR1 LGHNA and CDR2 YSLEER. The V gene end was trimmed by 1 base and the J gene end by 4 bases; junction bases not matched to a gene: 7. This CDR3 region has 17 residues. The CDR3: CASSQGVGQGSNEKLFF. For the CDR3, the DNA is TGCGCCAGCAGCCAAGGGGTGGGACAGGGTAGTAATGAAAAACTGTTTTTT.

The chain is built from TRBV28 and TRBJ2-1; D not certain. Germline V gene data show CDR1 as MDHEN and CDR2 as SYDVKM. Between the trimmed V and J ends, which lost 3 bases and 0 bases, there was a span of 6 bases. The CDR3 totals 14 residues. CDR3 in amino acids: CASSLSRSYNEQFF. DNA of the CDR3: TGTGCCAGCAGTTTGAGCCGCTCCTACAATGAGCAGTTCTTC.

This clone was seen only a few times. The J gene is TRBJ2-5, the V gene TRBV29-1; D might be TRBD2 (5 bases). V was cut by 6 bases and J by 2 bases, with 10 bases left in between. CDR3 length equals 12 residues. Per the germline V gene, CDR1 is SQVTM and CDR2 is ANQGSEA. CDR3 coding DNA: TGCAGCGTGGCCGGGGAACAAGAGACCCAGTACTTC. Its protein is CSVAGEQETQYF. The full variable domain, its missing parts supplied by reference TRBV29-1 and TRBJ2-5, is SAVISQKPSRDICQRGTSLTIQCQVDSQVTMMFWYRQQPGQSLTLIATANQGSEATYESGFVIDKFPISRPNLTFSTLTVSNMSPEDSSIYLCSVAGEQETQYFGPGTRLLVL.

The chain links TRBV5-1 to TRBJ2-5; 9 positions agree with TRBD2. J gave up 3 bases and V 0 bases, and 3 bases lay outside the gene matches. The CDR3 is 15 residues long. Germline V gives CDR1 SGHRS, CDR2 YFSETQ. CDR3 amino acids: CASSLASGKEETQYF. The CDR3, as DNA: TGCGCCAGCAGCTTGGCTAGCGGGAAAGAAGAGACCCAGTACTTC.

This chain links TRBV2 with TRBJ1-6; 9 bases map to TRBD1. V was clipped by 6 bases and J by 10 bases; unmatched bases: 7. Germline lookup yields CDR1 SNHLY and CDR2 FYNNEI. The CDR3 has 14 residues. The CDR3 loop is CASSPNRGQSPLHF. CDR3 in DNA: TGTGCCAGCAGCCCCAACAGGGGGCAGTCACCCCTCCACTTT.

The chain joins TRBV19 to TRBJ2-3; TRBD2 matches at 7 bases. The CDR3 is 15 amino acids. Germline V lookup: CDR1 LNHDA, CDR2 SQIVND (reference sequence). J was trimmed by 1 base and V by 5 bases; bases with no gene match: 6. The CDR3 spells CASSYRGSGTDTQYF. Written as DNA, the CDR3 is TGTGCCAGTAGTTATCGCGGGAGCGGCACAGATACGCAGTATTTT.

The chain couples TRBV5-1 to TRBJ1-1; D perhaps matches TRBD1 (5 bases). V was cut by 2 bases and J by 0 bases, with 8 bases left in between. CDR3 length equals 14 residues. Germline assignment: CDR1 SGHRS and CDR2 YFSETQ. The CDR3 here is CASSFREVNTEAFF. CDR3 in DNA: TGCGCCAGCAGCTTCAGGGAGGTGAACACTGAAGCTTTCTTT.

This sequence joins TRBV19 and TRBJ2-1, with 13 bases fitting TRBD2. The V segment lost 7 bases and the J segment 8 bases; nucleotides outside the gene matches: 8. Germline V gene lookup returns CDR1 LNHDA and CDR2 SQIVND (reference sequence). The CDR3 is made up of 15 amino acids. DNA for the CDR3: TGTGCCAGTACCCCCCGGACTAGCGGGAGCTATGAGCAGTTCTTC. Translated, it gives CASTPRTSGSYEQFF.

V gene TRBV15 combines with J gene TRBJ2-1, with 12 bases identical to TRBD1. V was pared by 3 bases and J by 6 bases, with 0 bases of the junction left unmatched. CDR1 is LNHNV and CDR2 is YYDKDF in the germline V gene (reference sequence). This CDR3 is 14 amino acids long. The CDR3 reads CATSRGQGANEQFF. CDR3 DNA sequence: TGTGCCACCAGCAGGGGACAGGGGGCCAATGAGCAGTTCTTC. The variable domain in full, with the rest retrieved from reference TRBV15 and TRBJ2-1, is DAMVIQNPRYQVTQFGKPVTLSCSQTLNHNVMYWYQQKSSQAPKLLFHYYDKDFNNEADTPDNFQSRRPNTSFCFLDIRSPGLGDTAMYLCATSRGQGANEQFFGPGTRLTVL.

The genes are TRBV27 and TRBJ2-5; D gene ambiguous. The germline V gene has CDR1 MNHEY and CDR2 SMNVEV (reference sequence). The CDR3 loop spans 16 amino acids. The V gene lost 2 bases and the J gene lost 0 bases, with 13 bases spanning the gap. The CDR3 sequence is CASSLKPPSHQETQYF. The CDR3 nucleotides are TGTGCCAGCAGTTTAAAGCCGCCTTCCCACCAAGAGACCCAGTACTTC.

This clone was detected a few times. This chain joins TRBV19 and TRBJ1-1; the D gene is possibly TRBD1 (6 bases). Germline assignment: CDR1 LNHDA and CDR2 SQIVND (reference sequence). The CDR3 contains 14 residues. With 0 bases removed from V and 5 bases from J, the gap between germline ends came to 10 bases. The CDR3 here is CASSIDRGRTEAFF. The CDR3 bases are TGTGCCAGTAGTATAGACAGGGGAAGGACTGAAGCTTTCTTT.

The chain employs TRBV10-3 and TRBJ2-3, with 10 bases fitting TRBD2. Trimming took 6 bases from V and 6 from J; bases not matched to a gene: 6. This CDR3 comprises 14 residues. CDR1 ENHRY and CDR2 SYGVKD come from the germline V gene. CDR3 region: CAISGLAAADTQYF. Here the CDR3 DNA reads TGTGCCATCAGCGGACTAGCGGCGGCCGATACGCAGTATTTT.

The chain recombines TRBV28 with TRBJ1-2; 7 bases line up with TRBD1. The germline V gene encodes CDR1 MDHEN and CDR2 SYDVKM. This CDR3 comprises 13 residues. V lost 6 bases, J lost 8 bases, and 9 bases stayed unmatched. The DNA for the CDR3 is TGTGCCAGCAGACGTGACAGGGTACACGGCTACACCTTC. Protein sequence: CASRRDRVHGYTF.

The V and J genes are TRBV6-6 and TRBJ2-1, with 9 bases that match TRBD1. Trimming removed 5 bases from V and 7 bases from J; junction bases left unmatched: 9. This CDR3 is 15 amino acids long. Germline values: CDR1 MNHNY, CDR2 SVGAGI (reference sequence). CDR3 DNA sequence: TGTGCCAGCAGTCCCGGGACAGGGAATAAAAATGAGCAGTTCTTC. This encodes CASSPGTGNKNEQFF.

The J gene is TRBJ1-4, the V gene TRBV7-8, with a weak D call TRBD1 (6 bases). The CDR3 is 15 amino acids. V was trimmed by 3 bases and J by 3 bases, leaving 11 bases between them. CDR1 is SGHVS and CDR2 is FQNEAQ in the germline V gene. The CDR3 loop reads CASSLGQGPNEKLFF. CDR3 nucleotide sequence: TGTGCCAGCAGCTTGGGACAAGGACCTAATGAAAAACTGTTTTTT.

This clone was recorded a few times. The germline gene is not matched at one end of the junction; a read error may be the cause. This chain joins TRBV6-5 and TRBJ2-7; D is possibly TRBD1 (6 bases). This CDR3 has 14 amino acids. Looked up from germline, CDR1 is MNHEY and CDR2 is SVGAGI. The CDR3 loop reads CASSDSGQFYEQYF. The CDR3 DNA reads TGTGCCAGCAGTGACTCCGGACAGTTCTACGAGCAGTACTTC.

This clone came up once. The J gene is TRBJ2-7, the V gene TRBV9; 7 bases line up with TRBD1. The CDR3 extends over 14 amino acids. J lost 0 bases, V lost 4 bases, and 4 bases had no gene match. Germline loops: CDR1 SGDLS, CDR2 YYNGEE. The CDR3, as DNA: TGTGCCAGCAGCTCGACAGGGAGCTCCTACGAGCAGTACTTC. Translating it yields CASSSTGSSYEQYF.

The chain links TRBV27 to TRBJ2-3; D uncertain. The CDR3 runs to 16 residues. V was pared by 4 bases and J by 2 bases, with 16 bases between. From germline, CDR1 is MNHEY and CDR2 SMNVEV (reference sequence). The CDR3 loop reads CASSSRRPGLTDTQYF. The CDR3 bases are TGTGCCAGCAGTTCTAGGCGGCCTGGCCTCACAGATACGCAGTATTTT.

This clone was seen a few times. The gene calls are TRBV27 and TRBJ1-2; perhaps TRBD1 as D (5 bases). The CDR3 has 12 amino acids. CDR1 is MNHEY and CDR2 is SMNVEV in the germline V gene (reference sequence). Trimming removed 4 bases at V and 4 bases at J, with 7 bases between. CDR3 sequence (DNA): TGTGCCAGCAGTTCGGGACTCTATGGCTACACCTTC. Translation gives CASSSGLYGYTF.

Comment on this clone: This may come from a read error, since a much larger clone is one base off. The V gene is TRBV2, the J gene TRBJ1-1, with TRBD1 matching 9 bases. Germline V lookup: CDR1 SNHLY, CDR2 FYNNEI. V lost 5 bases, J lost 3 bases, and 1 base stayed unmatched. There are 13 residues in the CDR3. In DNA, the CDR3 is TGTGCCAGCAGTCGACAGGGGGACACTGAAGCTTTCTTT. Encoded protein: CASSRQGDTEAFF.

The chain combines TRBV6-4 with TRBJ2-5; the match to TRBD2 covers 7 bases. The CDR3 has 13 residues. CDR1 and CDR2 (germline): MRHNA, SNTAGT. Losses at the gene ends were 8 bases for V and 9 bases for J; bases not matched to a gene: 12. The CDR3 sequence is CASSQDGGRPQYF. Written as DNA, the CDR3 is TGTGCCAGCTCCCAGGACGGGGGGAGACCCCAGTACTTC.

The rearrangement joins TRBV19 to TRBJ1-5; possible D gene TRBD1, 5 bases. V shed 1 base and J shed 2 bases, with 12 bases lying between them. CDR3 size: 16 residues. Germline loops: CDR1 LNHDA, CDR2 SQIVND (reference sequence). The DNA for the CDR3 is TGTGCCAGTAGTATAGGGTTGGGGGGTGGCAATCAGCCCCAGCATTTT. Protein: CASSIGLGGGNQPQHF. Combining the CDR3 with reference TRBV19 and TRBJ1-5 gives the whole variable domain DGGITQSPKYLFRKEGQNVTLSCEQNLNHDAMYWYRQDPGQGLRLIYYSQIVNDFQKGDIAEGYSVSREKKESFPLTVTSAQKNPTAFYLCASSIGLGGGNQPQHFGDGTRLSIL.

The chain links TRBV11-2 to TRBJ2-1, with TRBD2 matching over 10 bases. The V gene end was trimmed by 4 bases and the J gene end by 6 bases; junction bases not matched to a gene: 9. CDR1 is SGHAT, CDR2 FQNNGV, per germline. This CDR3 region has 16 residues. CDR3 region: CASSSTTSGSVNEQFF. The CDR3, as DNA: TGTGCCAGCAGCTCAACGACTAGCGGGTCGGTCAATGAGCAGTTCTTC. The full variable domain, rest sourced from reference TRBV11-2 and TRBJ2-1, is EAGVAQSPRYKIIEKRQSVAFWCNPISGHATLYWYQQILGQGPKLLIQFQNNGVVDDSQLPKDRFSAERLKGVDSTLKIQPAKLEDSAVYLCASSSTTSGSVNEQFFGPGTRLTVL.

The chain has TRBV5-1 and TRBJ2-2, with 9 positions matching TRBD2. Germline CDR1 SGHRS, CDR2 YFSETQ. With V trimmed by 4 bases and J by 4 bases, 8 bases remained unmatched. The CDR3 consists of 16 residues. The CDR3 here is CASSTGTSRATGELFF. CDR3 DNA: TGCGCCAGCAGCACCGGGACTAGCCGGGCCACCGGGGAGCTGTTTTTT.

V usage is TRBV12-3 or TRBV12-4 and J usage is TRBJ2-2; D is unresolved. CDR3 size: 12 residues. V was pared by 3 bases and J by 3 bases, with 2 bases between. CDR3 DNA sequence: TGTGCCAGCAGTTTCTACACCGGGGAGCTGTTTTTT. Translation: CASSFYTGELFF.